This TCR beta chain was sequenced for a study of cytomegalovirus exposure and HLA in healthy donors. The PCR used 60 Vbeta and 13 Jbeta primers. TCRdb's copy holds only in-frame clones and misses some; the assay was immunoSEQ multiplex PCR. In the table there are some 120,000 clones, 9% to 10% of which are singletons. CDR1 SGHTA and CDR2 FQGNSA come from the germline V gene. With 3 bases clipped from V and 7 bases from J, the junction kept 7 bases outside the gene matches. The CDR3 is 15 amino acids. The sample taken for sequencing was PBMCs. This clonotype was sampled from a man aged 25 to 40 in good health and CMV-seronegative. The chain carries TRBV7-2 and TRBJ2-2, with 8 nucleotides matching TRBD2. The CDR3 DNA reads TGTGCCAGCAGCTTGGGGACTAGGAAGAGCGGGGAGCTGTTTTTT. Translating gives CASSLGTRKSGELFF.